This T cell receptor beta chain was recovered during a study of T cell responses to AZD1222 COVID-19 vaccine. Study-wide context: The analysis combined second doses at about 4 or about 12 weeks.

Sequencing used immunoSEQ multiplex PCR; TCRdb keeps in-frame clones, though not all of them. The sample comprises roughly 130,000 clones, around 84% of which are singletons, and around 12% rests with the top ten. Findings and caveats of the study: The sample set comprised mostly white British donors with more females, and clonal diversity was possibly underestimated.

The sample holds one count of this clone. Its antigen is unidentified. This TCR came from an adult in good health. The sample was peripheral blood, taken on day 0 of AZD1222 vaccination.

CDR3 sequence: CASSLADSNQPQHF. CDR3 coding DNA: TGTGCCAGCAGCTTAGCAGATAGCAATCAGCCCCAGCATTTT. The J gene is TRBJ1-5, the V gene TRBV7-2; no clear D gene. Germline V gene sequence: CDR1 SGHTA, CDR2 FQGNSA. This CDR3 contains 14 residues. The V and J ends lost 0 bases and 0 bases respectively, with 3 bases between them.